These T cell receptor beta chains were read from a single sample in a study of blood T cell repertoires in COVID-19. Libraries were prepared by immunoSEQ multiplex PCR; TCRdb keeps only in-frame clonotypes and omits some of them. In the table there are about 300,000 clones, around 86% of which are singletons. The sequenced material came from PBMCs or T cells enriched from blood (not recorded which). The source of these receptors is a man younger than 45 who had recovered from COVID-19. CDR3s include the opening cysteine and the closing phenylalanine or tryptophan. A D gene is named only where the DNA matches it firmly. Size tells how often a clone was seen (once, few, many) or the class of an expanded clone, and some rows leave it out.

TRBD2	TRBV7-2	many	TRBJ2-1	CVSQLQRETYNEQFF	TGTGTCTCGCAACTACAGCGGGAGACTTACAATGAGCAGTTCTTC
TRBD2	TRBV7-9	-	TRBJ2-3	CASSRTSGGPTDTQYF	TGTGCCAGCAGCCGGACTAGCGGGGGGCCCACAGATACGCAGTATTTT
-	TRBV24-1	-	TRBJ1-2	CATSETDRRNGYTF	TGTGCCACCAGTGAAACGGACAGACGCAATGGCTACACCTTC
TRBD1	TRBV18	-	TRBJ1-3	CASSLGQVLSGNTIYF	TGTGCCAGCTCACTCGGACAGGTGCTCTCTGGAAACACCATATATTTT
TRBD1	TRBV7-6	once	TRBJ2-1	CASSSDRASYNEQFF	TGTGCCAGCAGCTCCGACAGGGCATCCTACAATGAGCAGTTCTTC
TRBD1	TRBV7-2	-	TRBJ1-1	CASSPDRVVTEAFF	TGTGCCAGCAGTCCGGACAGGGTTGTAACTGAAGCTTTCTTT
TRBD1	TRBV5-4	-	TRBJ1-1	CASSPASSTGSTEAFF	TGTGCCAGCAGCCCGGCTTCTTCGACAGGGAGCACTGAAGCTTTCTTT
TRBD1	TRBV7-9	few	TRBJ2-7	CASSLRTGTYEQYF	TGTGCCAGCAGCCTTCGGACAGGGACCTACGAGCAGTACTTC
TRBD1	TRBV4-1	-	TRBJ1-5	CASSQETGGYQPQHF	TGCGCCAGCAGCCAAGAAACAGGGGGCTATCAGCCCCAGCATTTT
TRBD1	TRBV4-2	-	TRBJ2-1	CASSQVTGQGWNEQFF	TGTGCCAGCAGCCAAGTGACGGGACAGGGATGGAATGAGCAGTTCTTC
TRBD2	TRBV9	once	TRBJ2-1	CASSTRDYYNEQFF	TGTGCCAGCAGCACCCGGGACTACTACAATGAGCAGTTCTTC
TRBD2	TRBV6-1	-	TRBJ2-1	CASSEPRTSVANEQFF	TGTGCCAGCAGTGAACCCCGGACTAGCGTCGCCAATGAGCAGTTCTTC
-	TRBV7-2	-	TRBJ2-1	CASSLAPSTGIEQFF	TGTGCCAGCAGCTTAGCGCCTAGCACGGGTATTGAGCAGTTCTTC
-	TRBV6-5	-	TRBJ1-3	CASRTRVDAGNTIYF	TGTGCCAGCAGAACCAGGGTCGACGCTGGAAACACCATATATTTT
TRBD1	TRBV28	-	TRBJ1-2	CASRGTGATNGYTF	TGTGCCAGCAGAGGGACAGGGGCGACAAATGGCTACACCTTC
TRBD1	TRBV30	-	TRBJ2-7	CAWSETPGQGPGEQYF	TGTGCCTGGAGTGAAACGCCGGGACAGGGACCAGGGGAGCAGTACTTC
-	TRBV5-6	once	TRBJ2-5	CASSFLLYYQETQYF	TGTGCCAGCAGCTTTCTGTTGTACTATCAAGAGACCCAGTACTTC
TRBD1	TRBV27	-	TRBJ1-1	CASKGQLNTEAFF	TGTGCCAGCAAGGGACAGTTGAACACTGAAGCTTTCTTT
-	TRBV9	-	TRBJ1-3	CASSADTSGNTIYF	TGTGCCAGCAGCGCCGACACCTCTGGAAACACCATATATTTT
-	TRBV7-6	-	TRBJ2-7	CASSPEADSSSYEQYF	TGTGCCAGCAGCCCCGAAGCAGACAGTTCCTCCTACGAGCAGTACTTC
TRBD2	TRBV16	-	TRBJ2-7	CASSQFTGGGYEQYF	TGTGCCAGCAGCCAATTCACGGGAGGGGGCTACGAGCAGTACTTC
TRBD1	TRBV6-1	-	TRBJ2-3	CASSDVTGGGRGVSTDTQYF	TGTGCCAGCAGTGATGTGACAGGGGGCGGGCGCGGGGTGAGCACAGATACGCAGTATTTT
-	TRBV2	-	TRBJ1-2	CASSGQVIGYTF	TGTGCCAGCAGTGGACAGGTTATTGGCTACACCTTC
TRBD1	TRBV7-2	-	TRBJ1-1	CASSSDNRGITEAFF	TGTGCCAGCAGCTCCGATAACAGGGGAATCACTGAAGCTTTCTTT
TRBD2	TRBV6-2/TRBV6-3	-	TRBJ2-7	CASSQLAGDGDEQYF	TGTGCCAGCAGTCAACTAGCGGGAGATGGGGACGAGCAGTACTTC
TRBD1	TRBV6-5	-	TRBJ1-2	CASSLTGPYGYTF	TGTGCCAGCAGTTTGACAGGGCCCTATGGCTACACCTTC